This T cell receptor beta chain was found in a study of T cells in Graves' hyperthyroidism and ophthalmopathy. CDR3 length: 13 amino acids. Germline V gene data show CDR1 as MNHNY and CDR2 as SVGAGI (reference sequence). Trimming stripped 0 bases from V and 4 bases from J, with 6 bases between. RNA transcripts yielded amplified TCR beta CDR3 regions. First-round RT-PCR of the TCR CDR3 relied on the HTBI primer set. A single record per CDR3 protein comes from TCRdb applying MiXCR to the multiplex PCR reads. The sample consists of 400,000 to 450,000 distinct CDR3 sequences, around 15% of them appearing once. Exclusion followed for patients with uncontrolled infection, other autoimmune disease, pregnancy or lactation. PBMCs were derived from 9.5 to 10 ml fresh peripheral blood.

Sequencing was carried out using blood. The chain recombines TRBV6-6 with TRBJ2-5; D is ambiguous. This clonotype originated in a man between 18 and 29 years old with Graves' ophthalmopathy. CDR3 protein: CASSYSKRETQYF. As DNA, the CDR3 is TGTGCCAGCAGTTACTCGAAGAGAGAGACCCAGTACTTC.